These 26 T cell receptor beta chains were sequenced from one sample in a study of T cell changes during pregnancy in multiple sclerosis. The data were produced by immunoSEQ multiplex PCR, yet TCRdb's version contains in-frame clones alone and is incomplete. The repertoire holds 75,000 to 100,000 clones, about nine tenths seen once, with just over 0.75% in the top ten. The sample in question was peripheral blood, obtained in the second trimester of pregnancy. Receptor source: a female donor in good health, enrolled as a control in a pregnancy study.

The rearrangement joins TRBV6-5 to TRBJ1-1; TRBD1 is a possible D gene (5 bases). The V end was cut by 5 bases, the J end by 2 bases, with 12 bases between. The CDR3 is made up of 14 amino acids. Looked up from germline, CDR1 is MNHEY and CDR2 is SVGAGI. The CDR3 loop is CASSPQQANTEAFF. CDR3 coding DNA: TGTGCCAGCAGTCCCCAACAGGCTAACACTGAAGCTTTCTTT.

The chain combines TRBV19 with TRBJ1-4, with TRBD1 identical over 7 bases. Losses at the gene ends were 3 bases for V and 7 bases for J; bases not matched to a gene: 5. The germline CDR1 and CDR2 sequences are LNHDA and SQIVND (reference sequence). This CDR3 is built from 14 residues. In nucleotides, the CDR3 is TGTGCCAGTAGTATCAGGGGGAGAGGTGAAAAACTGTTTTTT. This gives the protein CASSIRGRGEKLFF.

The V gene is TRBV19, the J gene TRBJ1-1; weak D call: TRBD1 (6 bases). The CDR3 runs 13 residues. Germline V gene sequence: CDR1 LNHDA, CDR2 SQIVND (reference sequence). Trimming took 8 bases from V and 1 from J, leaving 11 bases between them. CDR3 residues: CASWTAWNTEAFF. The CDR3 DNA sequence: TGTGCCAGTTGGACAGCATGGAACACTGAAGCTTTCTTT.

This chain links TRBV19 with TRBJ1-1; TRBD1 agrees at 7 bases. Germline V gene data show CDR1 as LNHDA and CDR2 as SQIVND (reference sequence). V trimming: 5 bases; J trimming: 1 base; junction bases outside the gene matches: 7. The CDR3 has 15 residues. The CDR3 loop is CASSSPGQANTEAFF. In DNA form, the CDR3 reads TGTGCCAGTAGTTCCCCTGGACAGGCGAACACTGAAGCTTTCTTT.

The chain combines TRBV5-5 with TRBJ1-2; D not resolved. Germline CDR1 reads SGHKS; CDR2 reads YYEKEE (reference sequence). V lost 0 bases and J 10 bases, leaving 10 bases between the germline ends. This CDR3 is 12 amino acids long. CDR3 coding DNA: TGTGCCAGCAGCTTGGAGCTGGGAGTCTACACCTTC. Residues: CASSLELGVYTF.

This clone was recorded only once. The chain recombines TRBV5-6 with TRBJ2-2, with 8 bases lining up with TRBD1. The germline V gene has CDR1 SGHDT and CDR2 YYEEEE. V dropped 5 bases and J dropped 3; count of bases not matched to a gene: 3. The CDR3 sequence is 14 residues long. CDR3 DNA sequence: TGTGCCAGCAGACGACAGGGGTACACCGGGGAGCTGTTTTTT. It is translated as CASRRQGYTGELFF.

CDR3 sequence (DNA): TGTGCCAGCAGCCCGTCGAATCTAGCGGGGAATGAGCAGTTCTTC. Its translation: CASSPSNLAGNEQFF. This sequence joins TRBV7-2 and TRBJ2-1; 9 bases agree with TRBD2. From germline, CDR1 is SGHTA and CDR2 FQGNSA. The CDR3 loop spans 15 amino acids. The V and J ends lost 5 bases and 7 bases, in that order; junction bases with no gene match: 9.

The CDR3 loop reads CASKAGAYNEQFF. DNA for the CDR3: TGTGCCAGTAAAGCGGGAGCGTACAATGAGCAGTTCTTC. The rearrangement links TRBV19 to TRBJ2-1; 8 bases are a match to TRBD2. The CDR3 is made up of 13 amino acids. With 7 bases clipped from V and 4 bases from J, the junction kept 3 bases outside the gene matches. CDR1 LNHDA and CDR2 SQIVND come from the germline V gene (reference sequence).

The V gene is TRBV5-1, the J gene TRBJ1-1; D might be TRBD1 (5 bases). V lost 6 bases, J lost 1 base, and 13 bases lay in between. Germline CDR1 and CDR2: SGHRS and YFSETQ. The CDR3 is made up of 14 amino acids. The CDR3 region has the DNA TGCGCCAGCACGACACAGGCAACGAACACTGAAGCTTTCTTT. Amino acid sequence: CASTTQATNTEAFF.

A remark on this clone: The sample contains more than one DNA sequence encoding this CDR3. The chain is built from TRBV20-1 and TRBJ2-7, with 7 bases lining up with TRBD1. Germline V lookup: CDR1 DFQATT, CDR2 SNEGSKA (reference sequence). This CDR3 spans 11 amino acids. Losses at the gene ends were 6 bases for V and 4 bases for J; bases not matched to a gene: 3. CDR3 DNA sequence: TGCAGTGCCCGGACAGGTTACGAGCAGTACTTC. This sequence encodes CSARTGYEQYF.

The chain is built from TRBV5-1 and TRBJ1-4, with no clear D. The CDR3 runs to 15 residues. CDR1 SGHRS and CDR2 YFSETQ come from the germline V gene. Trimming took off 0 bases at V and 0 bases at J, with 6 bases between the two ends. DNA for the CDR3: TGCGCCAGCAGCTTGGACTCGTCAACTAATGAAAAACTGTTTTTT. Protein: CASSLDSSTNEKLFF. The whole variable domain, filled in from reference TRBV5-1 and TRBJ1-4, reads KAGVTQTPRYLIKTRGQQVTLSCSPISGHRSVSWYQQTPGQGLQFLFEYFSETQRNKGNFPGRFSGRQFSNSRSEMNVSTLELGDSALYLCASSLDSSTNEKLFFGSGTQLSVL.

The chain employs TRBV5-6 and TRBJ1-2; no definite D call. There are 14 residues in the CDR3. In germline, CDR1 is SGHDT, CDR2 YYEEEE. Trimming removed 0 bases from V and 4 bases from J, with 10 bases in between. DNA of the CDR3: TGTGCCAGCAGCTTGGTTGGCCAAGTCTATGGCTACACCTTC. Its translation: CASSLVGQVYGYTF.

The chain has TRBV13 and TRBJ2-3, with 7 bases fitting TRBD2. The CDR3 totals 13 residues. The V gene's germline CDR1 is PRHDT and CDR2 FYEKMQ (reference sequence). With V trimmed by 4 bases and J by 6 bases, 4 bases remained unmatched. The CDR3 DNA follows: TGTGCCAGCAGCTCGGTTAGCGGGGATACGCAGTATTTT. Translated: CASSSVSGDTQYF. Full variable domain (remainder filled in from reference TRBV13 and TRBJ2-3): AAGVIQSPRHLIKEKRETATLKCYPIPRHDTVYWYQQGPGQDPQFLISFYEKMQSDKGSIPDRFSAQQFSDYHSELNMSSLELGDSALYFCASSSVSGDTQYFGPGTRLTVL.

J is TRBJ1-1 and V is TRBV2; maybe TRBD1 (6 bases). Per germline, CDR1 SNHLY and CDR2 FYNNEI. The length of the CDR3 is 17 residues. V lost 10 bases and J 4 bases, leaving 28 bases between the germline ends. The CDR3 protein is CATHGGASQSGCTEAFF. As DNA, the CDR3 is TGTGCCACCCACGGGGGGGCATCCCAATCGGGCTGCACTGAAGCTTTCTTT.

The genes are TRBV7-9 and TRBJ2-7; 7 nucleotides line up with TRBD1. The CDR3 runs to 13 residues. Germline CDR1 reads SEHNR; CDR2 reads FQNEAQ (reference sequence). The V gene end was trimmed by 3 bases and the J gene end by 5 bases; junction bases not matched to a gene: 4. CDR3 DNA sequence: TGTGCCAGCAGCTTGGGACAGAGACACGAGCAGTACTTC. It specifies CASSLGQRHEQYF.

This clone was detected once. V is TRBV6-6 and J is TRBJ1-1; D might be TRBD1 (5 bases). Trimming stripped 4 bases from V and 2 bases from J, with 11 bases between. Germline lookup yields CDR1 MNHNY and CDR2 SVGAGI (reference sequence). This CDR3 has 14 residues. CDR3 DNA: TGTGCCAGCAGTTTCCTAGACAGCAACACTGAAGCTTTCTTT. As protein: CASSFLDSNTEAFF.

V is TRBV7-2 and J is TRBJ2-7; 8 nucleotides align to TRBD2. With 7 bases clipped from V and 1 base from J, the junction kept 3 bases outside the gene matches. Looked up from germline, CDR1 is SGHTA and CDR2 is FQGNSA. The CDR3 contains 13 residues. This CDR3 is CASNGGVSYEQYF. CDR3 DNA: TGTGCCAGCAACGGGGGGGTTTCCTACGAGCAGTACTTC.

This sequence joins TRBV2 and TRBJ2-3, with 11 bases identical to TRBD2. J lost 7 bases, V lost 6 bases, and 9 bases had no gene match. The CDR3 has 15 residues. Germline CDR1 and CDR2: SNHLY and FYNNEI. The chain's CDR3 is CASSLMTSGTHTQYF. The CDR3 nucleotides read TGTGCCAGCAGCCTGATGACTAGCGGGACCCATACGCAGTATTTT.

V and J are TRBV2 and TRBJ2-6, with D hard to call. The V gene lost 5 bases and the J gene lost 0 bases, with 8 bases spanning the gap. Per germline, CDR1 SNHLY and CDR2 FYNNEI. The length of the CDR3 is 15 residues. The CDR3 protein is CASSPTISGANVLTF. The DNA for the CDR3 is TGTGCCAGCAGTCCGACAATCTCTGGGGCCAACGTCCTGACTTTC.

This sequence joins TRBV5-1 and TRBJ2-3; 11 positions match TRBD2. There are 17 residues in the CDR3. V was clipped by 4 bases and J by 6 bases; unmatched bases: 13. CDR1 is SGHRS, CDR2 YFSETQ, per germline. This CDR3 reads CASSARTSGGMADTQYF. CDR3 in DNA: TGCGCCAGCAGCGCAAGAACTAGCGGGGGAATGGCGGATACGCAGTATTTT.

V is TRBV6-5 and J is TRBJ1-5, with D uncertain. V lost 6 bases, J lost 1 base, and 13 bases lay in between. The germline V gene encodes CDR1 MNHEY and CDR2 SVGAGI. The CDR3 totals 15 residues. The CDR3 nucleotides read TGTGCCAGCAGCCTCGGAGTCCAAAGCAATCAGCCCCAGCATTTT. Its translation is CASSLGVQSNQPQHF.

This clone showed up just a few times. The chain joins TRBV6-5 to TRBJ1-1, with TRBD1 identical over 10 bases. The length of the CDR3 is 15 residues. Germline lookup yields CDR1 MNHEY and CDR2 SVGAGI. V was clipped by 6 bases and J by 1 base; unmatched bases: 5. CDR3 amino acids: CASRRRTGGNTEAFF. The DNA for the CDR3 is TGTGCCAGCAGGCGACGGACAGGGGGGAACACTGAAGCTTTCTTT.

V and J are TRBV19 and TRBJ2-1, with TRBD2 matching 9 bases. Germline CDR1 and CDR2: LNHDA and SQIVND (reference sequence). The CDR3 sequence is 15 residues long. The V segment lost 9 bases and the J segment 8 bases; nucleotides outside the gene matches: 14. CDR3 coding DNA: TGTGCCAGCCCCAAAGCGGGGGGTCCACAACATGAGCAGTTCTTC. Protein product: CASPKAGGPQHEQFF.

The rearrangement links TRBV28 to TRBJ1-5, with 8 nucleotides matching TRBD1. CDR1 is MDHEN, CDR2 SYDVKM, per germline. The CDR3 runs 18 residues. J was trimmed by 1 base and V by 5 bases; bases with no gene match: 13. This CDR3 is CASSPDRGGGWSNQPQHF. The DNA for the CDR3 is TGTGCCAGCAGTCCCGACAGGGGTGGTGGTTGGAGCAATCAGCCCCAGCATTTT.

In its sample, this clone was seen once. The chain is built from TRBV15 and TRBJ1-3, with no clear D. The germline V and J ends were trimmed by 2 bases and 0 bases, with 8 bases remaining between them. The CDR3 covers 15 residues. Germline CDR1 is LNHNV and CDR2 is YYDKDF (reference sequence). The CDR3 DNA sequence: TGTGCCACCAGCAGACCACAGTCCTCTGGAAACACCATATATTTT. Its translation: CATSRPQSSGNTIYF. Full variable domain (remainder filled in from reference TRBV15 and TRBJ1-3): DAMVIQNPRYQVTQFGKPVTLSCSQTLNHNVMYWYQQKSSQAPKLLFHYYDKDFNNEADTPDNFQSRRPNTSFCFLDIRSPGLGDTAMYLCATSRPQSSGNTIYFGEGSWLTVV.

This clone was seen a single time. The CDR3 DNA sequence: TGTGCCACCAGCAGGGGTAGTGGACAGGGCAGCAATCAGCCCCAGCATTTT. Its translation: CATSRGSGQGSNQPQHF. The chain uses TRBV15 and TRBJ1-5; TRBD1 aligns across 8 bases. Germline CDR1 LNHNV, CDR2 YYDKDF (reference sequence). Trimming at V came to 3 bases and at J to 1 base, leaving 8 bases not matched to a gene. The CDR3 consists of 17 residues.